Here is one T cell receptor (beta chain) with its context. Its antigen is currently unknown. Autoimmune disease history or systemic immunosuppression led to patient exclusion. The study sampled blood at baseline, cycle 4 day 1, and cycle 7 day 1. The data were obtained in a study of OX40 agonist ivuxolimab in advanced cancers. As for the study in general: Three dose-escalation patients had partial responses: one with hepatocellular carcinoma and two with cutaneous melanoma. General study results and limits: Patients with a partial response at 0.1-3.0 mg/kg had among the lowest clonal expansion.

Germline values: CDR1 SSHAT, CDR2 FNYEAQ (reference sequence). The CDR3 covers 13 residues. Using immunoSEQ multiplex PCR, the repertoire was profiled, and TCRdb retains in-frame clones only, with some absent. The sample lists 25,000 to 30,000 clones, around nine tenths seen once, with around 21% in the top ten. Sequencing was performed on CD4+ or CD8+ T cells sorted from blood, taken in a trial of the OX40 agonist ivuxolimab. The TCR originated in an adult with an advanced solid tumor such as melanoma, head and neck, liver or kidney cancer. The chain links TRBV7-7 to TRBJ2-5, with 8 bases that match TRBD2. The end of the DNA is better explained by TRBJ2-7, so the J call may be wrong. For the CDR3, the DNA is TGTGCCAGCAGCTTAGCGCGGGGGGCCGAGCAGTACTTC. Protein: CASSLARGAEQYF.